The 4 T cell receptor beta chains below all came from one sample that was sequenced in a study of blood T cells in healthy people across ages. Through a sample-barcoded 5' primer and a J-beta primer mix, a second PCR was run for about 6 to 11 cycles. From the 5' RACE reads, TCRdb called clonotypes with MiXCR, one entry per CDR3 protein. Of over 500,000 distinct CDR3 sequences listed, under 65% are singletons. Sequenced input: blood. These receptors were obtained from a woman aged 80 or over in good health.

A note on this clonotype: One end of the junction does not line up with germline, which may come from a read error. This chain links TRBV6-5 with TRBJ2-6; D may be TRBD1 (5 bases). Germline assignment: CDR1 MNHEY and CDR2 SVGAGI. The CDR3 has 15 amino acids. This CDR3 is CASSYGQTGASVLTF. CDR3 coding DNA: TGTGCCAGCAGTTACGGGCAGACTGGGGCCAGCGTCCTGACTTTC.

This clonotype was seen repeatedly, ten times or more. The genes are TRBV7-6 and TRBJ2-7; D call uncertain. The CDR3 is 13 residues long. With 2 bases removed from V and 1 base from J, the gap between germline ends came to 6 bases. Germline V gene lookup returns CDR1 SGHVS and CDR2 FNYEAQ. The DNA for the CDR3 is TGTGCCAGCAGCTTATACGGTTCCTACGAGCAGTACTTC. Translation gives CASSLYGSYEQYF. The full variable domain, completed using reference TRBV7-6 and TRBJ2-7, is GAGVSQSPRYKVTKRGQDVALRCDPISGHVSLYWYRQALGQGPEFLTYFNYEAQQDKSGLPNDRFSAERPEGSISTLTIQRTEQRDSAMYRCASSLYGSYEQYFGPGTRLTVT.

Ten or more counts support this clonotype. This chain uses TRBV7-9 with TRBJ2-6; D gene uncertain. Between the trimmed V and J ends, which lost 1 base and 4 bases, there was a span of 11 bases. CDR1 and CDR2 (germline): SEHNR, FQNEAQ (reference sequence). The CDR3 contains 16 residues. The CDR3 DNA reads as TGTGCCAGCAGCTTAGAGTTGGGGTCCGGGGCCAACGTCCTGACTTTC. This codes for CASSLELGSGANVLTF.

V is TRBV20-1 and J is TRBJ2-5; 8 bases line up with TRBD1. V lost 0 bases, J lost 4 bases, and 4 bases stayed unmatched. The CDR3 extends over 14 amino acids. Germline CDR1 DFQATT, CDR2 SNEGSKA (reference sequence). The DNA for the CDR3 is TGCAGTGCTAGAGACCGGACAGGGCGAGAGACCCAGTACTTC. It translates to CSARDRTGRETQYF.